This paragraph reports one T cell receptor beta chain. The protocol was immunoSEQ multiplex PCR, while the TCRdb copy is restricted to in-frame clones and leaves out a portion. The sample holds 30,000 to 35,000 clones, about 93% seen once. This specimen comes from a study of OX40 agonist ivuxolimab in advanced cancers. Looking at the study overall: Patients treated during dose escalation were battling hepatocellular carcinoma, melanoma, renal cell or head and neck cancer.

Germline lookup yields CDR1 MDHEN and CDR2 SYDVKM. The CDR3 extends over 13 amino acids. Trimming removed 4 bases at V and 6 bases at J, with 13 bases between. The sampling schedule covered blood at baseline, cycle 4 day 1, and cycle 7 day 1. This sequence joins TRBV28 and TRBJ2-7; D is possibly TRBD2 (5 bases). The sample here was CD4+ or CD8+ T cells sorted from blood, taken in a trial of the OX40 agonist ivuxolimab. The source is an adult with an advanced solid tumor such as melanoma, head and neck, liver or kidney cancer. The CDR3 DNA sequence: TGTGCCAGCAGTTCTCCGGACTTGCGCGAGCAGTACTTC. This gives the protein CASSSPDLREQYF.